The source of this T cell receptor beta chain is a study of glioma-infiltrating T cells (dated by TCRdb to about 2016). Looking at the study overall: The low-grade gliomas were WHO grade II oligodendrogliomas or astrocytomas, while the glioblastomas were WHO grade IV tumors sampled at initial diagnosis rather than at recurrent diagnosis. For blood libraries, the target was about 4- to 10-fold sequencing coverage of some 1 million peripheral T cells. TCR alpha- and beta-chain repertoires were sequenced from glioma tissue, non-neoplastic brain tissue and matched peripheral blood mononuclear cells. Glioma patients received dexamethasone for six or fewer days before surgery. The paired cohort comprised three low-grade glioma patients, 8 or 9 primary glioblastoma patients and three non-glioma patients contributing non-neoplastic brain tissue. To measure how far tissue and blood T-cell populations diverged, each tissue-infiltrating repertoire was compared against the peripheral blood repertoire of the same patient. Study-level results and caveats: Tissue and blood shared very few CDR3 sequences, a result attributed to high CDR3 diversity and limited sampling. VJ-independent divergence between tissue and blood was found to be below expectation in non-neoplastic patients but above expectation in all gliomas, particularly low-grade gliomas. Group comparisons rested on small numbers: three non-neoplastic, three low-grade glioma and fewer than ten glioblastoma patients. Patients with low tissue-blood divergence were marked by a signature set of shared blood CDR3 motifs, and this signature set was depleted in highly divergent patients.

TCR alpha and beta CDR3 regions were amplified with the iRepertoire nested amplicon-rescue multiplex PCR (arm-PCR) platform from RNA. The input for one-step reverse transcription and amplification was about 100-400 ng of either tissue mRNA or PBMC total RNA. Following bead purification, Illumina adapters were added through a secondary multiplex PCR, and the libraries were then gel-purified between 200 and 400 bp. Demultiplexing relied on internal 6-nucleotide barcodes carried by the libraries. Sequencing of libraries was performed on an Illumina MiSeq with 2x220 or 2x250 nucleotide paired-end reads. The authors' pipeline ran thus. FLASH 1.2.11 was used to merge paired reads, and BWA-MEM then aligned the reads to the GRCh37 human genome before TRA and TRB reads were extracted. For V and J assignment, an IMGT-derived reference of cassette sequences and CDR3 motifs that included pseudogenes was used. Reads were translated in three frames, and productive CDR3s were defined by a C…FGXG motif without stop codons. Unique combinations of V-J cassette pair and CDR3 amino acid sequence were defined as clonotypes. Reads were filtered by Hamming distance, thresholded by each sample's sequence error rate in mapped regions. TCRdb took the public reads, trimmed them with fastp at Q25, ran MiXCR for clone calling and kept in-frame beta chains. Identical CDR3 protein sequences are pooled into one entry, listed with their most common genes and DNA. These V and J calls derive from TCRdb rather than the authors' analysis. The sample records approximately 400,000 distinct CDR3 sequences, roughly two fifths of which are singletons. The ten largest clones represent about 12% of the sample.

Immediately after resection, surgical brain or tumor specimens were cryofrozen in liquid nitrogen, and peripheral blood cells were collected at the same time. This clonotype was recorded many times. Its target antigen remains unknown. Base qualities were left out, and no much larger clone turns up one base away. From V the trimming removes 3 bases and from J it removes 4 bases, while the gene matches leave 4 bases of the junction unaccounted for. The germline V gene (reference sequence) yields DFQATT for CDR1 and SNEGSKA for CDR2. The CDR3 holds 13 amino acids from the cysteine to the phenylalanine. Just the 39-base CDR3 DNA is kept, in frame starting at base 1.

The V gene is TRBV20-1 and the J gene is TRBJ1-1; 8 bases in between match TRBD1. The sequenced sample was glioma tissue, nonneoplastic brain tissue, or PBMCs (not recorded which). The receptor's source is a human donor with low-grade glioma or glioblastoma, undergoing nonglioma brain surgery, or in good health (not recorded which). The DNA sequence is as follows: TGCAGTGCTAGCGGACAGGGCGGCACTGAAGCTTTCTTT. It is translated as CSASGQGGTEAFF.